This paragraph reports one T cell receptor (beta chain). Its recognized antigen is unknown. Base qualities are not provided; no much larger clone lies one nucleotide away. The meaning of the sample's time point label: baseline before first vaccination. Samples from vaccinated people were obtained from the UK trials COV001 and COV002, which included a single-blind randomized controlled phase 2/3 trial of AZD1222 (ChAdOx1 nCoV-19) in healthy adults. Trial participant PBMC samples were collected at day 0 and day 28 after the second dose for TCRbeta chain sequencing. The CDR3 regions of human TCRbeta chains were analyzed by immunosequencing. In the original analysis: Repertoire TCRs were checked for matches against a reference library of SARS-CoV-2-specific TCRs that had been generated using the MIRA antigen-specificity platform. Breadth meant the fraction of unique TCRs that were SARS-CoV-2-associated, whereas depth meant the fraction of total T cells that were SARS-CoV-2-associated. Using the MIRA data, each spike-specific TCR was assigned both to the spike region to which the TCR was reactive and to a CD4 or CD8 class. Log10-transformed breadth and depth values were compared by one-way ANOVA with Sidak's multiple comparisons tests. TCRdb stores this immuneACCESS table with in-frame sequences only. Part of the clones is absent; in the studies checked, under half of the shortfall reflects unresolved V genes, and no reason is known for the rest. That table is the source of V, J and clone size, and D and trimming were worked out from the DNA. In this sample the table shows about 180,000 clones, less than 95% of which occur a single time. In total, the top ten clones hold about 3% of the sample.

This entry comes from a study of T cell responses to AZD1222 COVID-19 vaccine (dated by TCRdb to 2020 to 2023). Study-wide context: AZD1222 recipients given second doses at about 4 weeks or at about 12 weeks were pooled, since spike-specific TCR depth and breadth were not found to differ between the two schedules. Trial participants were enrolled by age into subgroups of 18-55, 56-69 and 70-plus years, and 148, 28 and 57 TCR-sequenced participants, respectively, were included in these subgroups. A total of just over 230 trial participants underwent TCR sequencing, of whom nearly 210 had received two doses of AZD1222 and approximately 25 had received two doses of the MenACWY control vaccine.

From the cysteine up to the phenylalanine, the CDR3 has a length of 16 residues. Only CDR3 DNA remains: 48 bases, in frame from the first base. V is trimmed back by 3 bases and J by 7 bases, and the junction contains 9 bases that no gene match accounts for. Taken from the germline V gene, the CDR1 and CDR2 loops are KGHSH and LQKENI. Results the study describes overall, beyond this receptor: Nearly half of unique spike-specific TCRs reportedly recognized epitopes outside regions mutated in the B.1.351 and B.1.1.7 variants. Most participants were white British and females outnumbered males, and the authors suggested that clonal diversity may have been underestimated. A significant rise in spike-specific TCR breadth and depth was observed after two AZD1222 doses relative to day 0 and relative to MenACWY recipients. Because no day 14 peak-response samples were available, repertoires were characterized only after the peak T cell response. Conclusions about previously exposed vaccinees are limited, since just 6 or 7 AZD1222 recipients were seropositive for SARS-CoV-2 at baseline. In the small 56-69-year group, the increase in depth fell short of significance, most likely because of low power. CD4 TCRs associated with the vaccine covered the entire spike protein, and the dominant responses were in regions 160-218 and 743-854.

The starting material was peripheral blood, obtained on day 0 of AZD1222 vaccination. The sequence was obtained from an adult in good health. The chain joins TRBV18 to TRBJ2-1, with 10 middle bases fitting TRBD1. The CDR3 amino acid sequence is: CASSPIGQGGVNEQFF. At the DNA level, the sequence is TGTGCCAGCTCACCTATAGGACAGGGGGGCGTAAATGAGCAGTTCTTC. With all but the CDR3 taken from the reference TRBV18 and TRBJ2-1 genes, the full variable domain is: NAGVMQNPRHLVRRRGQEARLRCSPMKGHSHVYWYRQLPEEGLKFMVYLQKENIIDESGMPKERFSAEFPKEGPSILRIQQVVRGDSAAYFCASSPIGQGGVNEQFFGPGTRLTVL.